This T cell receptor (beta chain) appears in the sequencing data of a study of molecular identifiers for immune sequencing clone quantification. The CDR3 extends over 14 amino acids. CDR1 is LNHDA and CDR2 is SQIVND in the germline V gene (reference sequence). A single record per CDR3 protein comes from TCRdb applying MiXCR to the PCR reads. The data hold about 320,000 distinct CDR3 sequences, with roughly a fifth observed a single time. For this clonotype: A much larger clone lies one base from this, so it may be a read error.

The TCR originated in a human donor in good health. Some libraries in this study had Jurkat cell RNA spiked in. The sample consisted of naive CD8+ T cells from blood, with Jurkat cell RNA spiked in. Noted subset: FACS-sorted CD8+CD4-CCR7+CD45RA+ naive T cells. The V call is TRBV19, the J call TRBJ1-1, with no clear D. The CDR3, as DNA: TGTGCCTGTAGTATTTTAGCTACGAACACTGAAGCTTTCTTT. Amino acid sequence: CACSILATNTEAFF.